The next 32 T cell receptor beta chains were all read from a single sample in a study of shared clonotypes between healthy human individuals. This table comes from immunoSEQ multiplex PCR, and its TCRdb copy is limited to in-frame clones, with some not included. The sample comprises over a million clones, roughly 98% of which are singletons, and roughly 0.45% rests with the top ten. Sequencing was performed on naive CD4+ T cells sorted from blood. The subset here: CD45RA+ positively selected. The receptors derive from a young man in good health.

The CDR3 DNA sequence: TGTGCCAGCAGCCCCCGACCCCACTTAGCGGGAGGGAAGAATGAGCAGTTCTTC. Its protein product is CASSPRPHLAGGKNEQFF. The gene calls are TRBV9 and TRBJ2-1; 11 bases are a match to TRBD2. The CDR3 is 18 residues long. With V trimmed by 4 bases and J by 7 bases, 16 bases remained unmatched. CDR1 and CDR2 (germline): SGDLS, YYNGEE.

The CDR3 DNA sequence: TGTGCCAGCAGTGAAGTCCCCGTGGGGGAGCAGTACTTC. It encodes CASSEVPVGEQYF. The chain links TRBV2 to TRBJ2-7, with D hard to call. Germline lookup yields CDR1 SNHLY and CDR2 FYNNEI. V was trimmed by 1 base and J by 7 bases, leaving 11 bases between them. The CDR3 extends over 13 amino acids.

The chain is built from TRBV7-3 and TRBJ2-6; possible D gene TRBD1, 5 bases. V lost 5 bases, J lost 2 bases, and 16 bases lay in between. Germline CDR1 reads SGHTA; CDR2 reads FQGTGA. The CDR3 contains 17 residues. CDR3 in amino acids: CASSALRGRAGANVLTF. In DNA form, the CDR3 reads TGTGCCAGCAGCGCCCTTAGAGGCAGGGCTGGGGCCAACGTCCTGACTTTC.

CDR3 protein: CASSDRAQFF. The CDR3 coding sequence is TGTGCCAGTTCGGACAGGGCCCAGTTCTTC. The chain couples TRBV28 to TRBJ2-1; 8 bases are shared with TRBD1. Germline values: CDR1 MDHEN, CDR2 SYDVKM. The J segment lost 13 bases and the V segment lost 9 bases, leaving 5 bases of the junction unmatched. The CDR3 is 10 residues long.

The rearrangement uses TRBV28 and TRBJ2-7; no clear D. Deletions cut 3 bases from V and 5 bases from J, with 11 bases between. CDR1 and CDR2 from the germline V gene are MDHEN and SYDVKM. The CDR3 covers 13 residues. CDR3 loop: CASSFRLTHEQYF. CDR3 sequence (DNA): TGTGCCAGCAGTTTCCGACTGACCCACGAGCAGTACTTC.

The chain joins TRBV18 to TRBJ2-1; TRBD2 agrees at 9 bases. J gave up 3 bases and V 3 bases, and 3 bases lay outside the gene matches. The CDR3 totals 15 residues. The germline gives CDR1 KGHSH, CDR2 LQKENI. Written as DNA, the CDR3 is TGTGCCAGCTCACCGGCGGGAGGGATCTACAATGAGCAGTTCTTC. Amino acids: CASSPAGGIYNEQFF.

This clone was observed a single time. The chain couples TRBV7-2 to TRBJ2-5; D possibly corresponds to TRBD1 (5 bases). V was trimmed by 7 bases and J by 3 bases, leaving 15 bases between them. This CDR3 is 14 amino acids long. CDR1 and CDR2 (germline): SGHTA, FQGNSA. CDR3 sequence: CASTTVGAEETQYF. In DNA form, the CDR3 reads TGTGCCAGCACCACGGTTGGGGCAGAAGAGACCCAGTACTTC.

The DNA of the CDR3 is TGCGCCAGCAGGCCCGGGACAGGGGCTTTTGGCTACACCTTC. Protein: CASRPGTGAFGYTF. The chain joins TRBV5-1 to TRBJ1-2; 10 bases are shared with TRBD1. Germline CDR1 SGHRS, CDR2 YFSETQ. The CDR3 is 14 amino acids. With V trimmed by 5 bases and J by 7 bases, 8 bases remained unmatched.

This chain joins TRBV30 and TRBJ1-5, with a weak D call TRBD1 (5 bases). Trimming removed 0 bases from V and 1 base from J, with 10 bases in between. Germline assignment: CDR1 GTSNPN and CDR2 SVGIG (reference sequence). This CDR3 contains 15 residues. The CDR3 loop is CAWSVSGRSNQPQHF. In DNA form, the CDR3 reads TGTGCCTGGAGTGTATCGGGACGGAGCAATCAGCCCCAGCATTTT.

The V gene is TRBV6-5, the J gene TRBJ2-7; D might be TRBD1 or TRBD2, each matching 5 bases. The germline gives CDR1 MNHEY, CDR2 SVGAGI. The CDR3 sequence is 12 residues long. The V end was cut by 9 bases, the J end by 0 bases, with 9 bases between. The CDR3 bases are TGTGCCAGGGCCGGGACCTCCTACGAGCAGTACTTC. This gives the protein CARAGTSYEQYF.

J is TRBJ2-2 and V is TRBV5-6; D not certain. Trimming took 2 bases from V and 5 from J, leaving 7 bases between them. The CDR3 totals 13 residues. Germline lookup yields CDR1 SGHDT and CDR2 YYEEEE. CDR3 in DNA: TGTGCCAGCAGCTTTGCCGGGACCGGGGAGCTGTTTTTT. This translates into CASSFAGTGELFF.

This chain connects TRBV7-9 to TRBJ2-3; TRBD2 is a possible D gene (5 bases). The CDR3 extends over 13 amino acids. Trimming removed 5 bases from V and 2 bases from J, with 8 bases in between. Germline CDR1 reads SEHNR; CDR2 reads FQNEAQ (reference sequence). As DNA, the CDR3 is TGTGCCAGCAGCCCTAGCTACACAGATACGCAGTATTTT. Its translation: CASSPSYTDTQYF.

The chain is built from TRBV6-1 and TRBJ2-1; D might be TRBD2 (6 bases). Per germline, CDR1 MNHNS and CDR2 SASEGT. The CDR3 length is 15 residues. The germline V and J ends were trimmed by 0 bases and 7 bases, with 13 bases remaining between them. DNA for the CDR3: TGTGCCAGCAGTGAAGCATGGACTATGAGAAATGAGCAGTTCTTC. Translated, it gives CASSEAWTMRNEQFF.

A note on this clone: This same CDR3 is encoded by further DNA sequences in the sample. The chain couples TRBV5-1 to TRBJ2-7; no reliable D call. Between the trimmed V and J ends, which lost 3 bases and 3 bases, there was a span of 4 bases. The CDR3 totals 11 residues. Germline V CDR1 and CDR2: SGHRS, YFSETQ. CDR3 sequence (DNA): TGCGCCAGCAGCTCGGGCTACGAGCAGTACTTC. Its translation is CASSSGYEQYF.

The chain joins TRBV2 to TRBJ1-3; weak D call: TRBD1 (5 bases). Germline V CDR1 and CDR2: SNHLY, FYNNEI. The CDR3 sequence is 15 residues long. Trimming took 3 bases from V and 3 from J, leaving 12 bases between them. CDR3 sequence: CASSERGDVGNTIYF. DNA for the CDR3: TGTGCCAGCAGTGAGAGGGGAGACGTTGGAAACACCATATATTTT.

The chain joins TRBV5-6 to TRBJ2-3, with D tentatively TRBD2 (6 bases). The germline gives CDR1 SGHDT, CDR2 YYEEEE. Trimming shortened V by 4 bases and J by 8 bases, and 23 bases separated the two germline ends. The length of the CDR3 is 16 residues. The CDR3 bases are TGTGCCAGCAGCCGTGCGACTAGAGCTTTGTTAGTTACGCAGTATTTT. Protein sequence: CASSRATRALLVTQYF.

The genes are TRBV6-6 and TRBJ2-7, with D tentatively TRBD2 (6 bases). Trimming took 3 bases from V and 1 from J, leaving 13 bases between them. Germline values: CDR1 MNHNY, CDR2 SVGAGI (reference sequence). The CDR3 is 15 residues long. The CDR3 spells CASSYGASASYEQYF. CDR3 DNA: TGTGCCAGCAGTTATGGGGCTAGCGCTTCCTACGAGCAGTACTTC.

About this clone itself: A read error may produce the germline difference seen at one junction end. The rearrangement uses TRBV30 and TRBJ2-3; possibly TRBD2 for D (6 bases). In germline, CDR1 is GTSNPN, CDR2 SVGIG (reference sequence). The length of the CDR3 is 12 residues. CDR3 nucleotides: TGTGCCCGGAGGGGAGGCGCAGATACGCAGTATTTT. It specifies CARRGGADTQYF.

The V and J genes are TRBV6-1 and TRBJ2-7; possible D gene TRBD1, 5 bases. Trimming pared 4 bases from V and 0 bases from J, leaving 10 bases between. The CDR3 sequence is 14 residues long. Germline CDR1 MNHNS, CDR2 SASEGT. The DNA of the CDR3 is TGTGCCAGCAGTGCCTCAGGGTCCTCCTACGAGCAGTACTTC. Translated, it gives CASSASGSSYEQYF.

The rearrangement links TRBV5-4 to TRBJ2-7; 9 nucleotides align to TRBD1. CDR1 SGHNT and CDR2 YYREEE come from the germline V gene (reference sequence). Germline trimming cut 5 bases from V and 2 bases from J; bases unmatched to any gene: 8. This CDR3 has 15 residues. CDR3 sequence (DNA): TGTGCCAGCAGTCCCGGACAGGGGAAAACCTACGAGCAGTACTTC. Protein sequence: CASSPGQGKTYEQYF.

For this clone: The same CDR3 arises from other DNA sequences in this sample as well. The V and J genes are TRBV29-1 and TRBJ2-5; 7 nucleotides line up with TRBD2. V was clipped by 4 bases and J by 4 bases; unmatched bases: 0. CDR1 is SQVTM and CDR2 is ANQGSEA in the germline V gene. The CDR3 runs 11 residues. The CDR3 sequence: CSVGGGETQYF. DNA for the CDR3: TGCAGCGTTGGGGGGGGAGAGACCCAGTACTTC. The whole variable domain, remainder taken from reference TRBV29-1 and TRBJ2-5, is SAVISQKPSRDICQRGTSLTIQCQVDSQVTMMFWYRQQPGQSLTLIATANQGSEATYESGFVIDKFPISRPNLTFSTLTVSNMSPEDSSIYLCSVGGGETQYFGPGTRLLVL.

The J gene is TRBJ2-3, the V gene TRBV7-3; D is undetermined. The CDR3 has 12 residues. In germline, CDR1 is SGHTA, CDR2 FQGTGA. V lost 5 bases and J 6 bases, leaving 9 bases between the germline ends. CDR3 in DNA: TGTGCCAGCAGCGCAGTTGGTGATACGCAGTATTTT. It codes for CASSAVGDTQYF.

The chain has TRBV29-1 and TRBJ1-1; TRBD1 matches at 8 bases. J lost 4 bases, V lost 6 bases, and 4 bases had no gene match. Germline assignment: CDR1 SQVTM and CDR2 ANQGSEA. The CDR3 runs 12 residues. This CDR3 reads CSVDRGPTEAFF. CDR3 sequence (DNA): TGCAGCGTCGACAGGGGACCCACTGAAGCTTTCTTT. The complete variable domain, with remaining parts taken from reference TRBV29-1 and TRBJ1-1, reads SAVISQKPSRDICQRGTSLTIQCQVDSQVTMMFWYRQQPGQSLTLIATANQGSEATYESGFVIDKFPISRPNLTFSTLTVSNMSPEDSSIYLCSVDRGPTEAFFGQGTRLTVV.

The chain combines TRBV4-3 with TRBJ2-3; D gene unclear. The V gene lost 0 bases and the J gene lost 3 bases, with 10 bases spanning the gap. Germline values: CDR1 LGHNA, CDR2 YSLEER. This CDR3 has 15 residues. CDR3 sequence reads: CASSQEGFGTDTQYF. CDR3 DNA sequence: TGCGCCAGCAGCCAAGAGGGGTTTGGTACAGATACGCAGTATTTT.

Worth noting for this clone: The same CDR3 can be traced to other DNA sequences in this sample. The CDR3: CASSRDTYNEQFF. CDR3 coding DNA: TGTGCCAGCAGTAGGGACACCTACAATGAGCAGTTCTTC. The chain uses TRBV6-5 and TRBJ2-1; D possibly corresponds to TRBD1 (6 bases). CDR1 and CDR2 (germline): MNHEY, SVGAGI. The CDR3 sequence is 13 residues long. Trimming shortened V by 5 bases and J by 2 bases, and 7 bases separated the two germline ends.

CDR3 sequence (DNA): TGCAGCGTTGCCGCGGGGCATGGAAAACTGTTTTTT. This gives the protein CSVAAGHGKLFF. The J gene is TRBJ1-4, the V gene TRBV29-1, with a tentative D call TRBD1 (5 bases). The CDR3 is 12 amino acids. The germline CDR1 and CDR2 sequences are SQVTM and ANQGSEA. With 4 bases removed from V and 10 bases from J, the gap between germline ends came to 13 bases.

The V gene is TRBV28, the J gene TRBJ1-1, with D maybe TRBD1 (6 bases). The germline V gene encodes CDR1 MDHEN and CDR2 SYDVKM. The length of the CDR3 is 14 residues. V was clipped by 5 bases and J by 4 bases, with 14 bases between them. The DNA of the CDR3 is TGTGCCAGCAGTATCCTAACAGGGATCACTGAAGCTTTCTTT. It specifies CASSILTGITEAFF.

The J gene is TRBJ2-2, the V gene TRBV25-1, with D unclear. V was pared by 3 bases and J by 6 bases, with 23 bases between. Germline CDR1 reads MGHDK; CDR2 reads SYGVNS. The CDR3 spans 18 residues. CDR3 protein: CASSDPHDSRTSSGELFF. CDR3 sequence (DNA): TGTGCCAGCAGTGATCCTCACGACTCCAGAACATCGTCCGGGGAGCTGTTTTTT.

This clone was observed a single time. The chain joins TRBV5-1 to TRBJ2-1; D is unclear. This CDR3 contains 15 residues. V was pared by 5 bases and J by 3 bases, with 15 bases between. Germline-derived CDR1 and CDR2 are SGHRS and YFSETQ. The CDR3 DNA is TGCGCCAGCAGACCCCCGACGGTCGGCTACAATGAGCAGTTCTTC. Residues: CASRPPTVGYNEQFF.

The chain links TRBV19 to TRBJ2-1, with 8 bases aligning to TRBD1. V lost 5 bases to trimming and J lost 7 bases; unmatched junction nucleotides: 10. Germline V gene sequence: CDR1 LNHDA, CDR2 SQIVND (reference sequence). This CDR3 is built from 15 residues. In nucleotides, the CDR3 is TGTGCCAGTAGTGTTTCAGGGGGCGCGGGGAATGAGCAGTTCTTC. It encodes CASSVSGGAGNEQFF. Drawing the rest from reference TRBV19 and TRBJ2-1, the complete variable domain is DGGITQSPKYLFRKEGQNVTLSCEQNLNHDAMYWYRQDPGQGLRLIYYSQIVNDFQKGDIAEGYSVSREKKESFPLTVTSAQKNPTAFYLCASSVSGGAGNEQFFGPGTRLTVL.

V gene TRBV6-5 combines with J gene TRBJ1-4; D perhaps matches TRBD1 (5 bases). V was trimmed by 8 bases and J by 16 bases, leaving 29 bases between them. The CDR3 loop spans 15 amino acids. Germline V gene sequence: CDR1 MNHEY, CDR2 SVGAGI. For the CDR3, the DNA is TGTGCCAGCCACCCCCTAGCTGTGGGACGAGGCTTTGGGTTTTTT. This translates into CASHPLAVGRGFGFF.

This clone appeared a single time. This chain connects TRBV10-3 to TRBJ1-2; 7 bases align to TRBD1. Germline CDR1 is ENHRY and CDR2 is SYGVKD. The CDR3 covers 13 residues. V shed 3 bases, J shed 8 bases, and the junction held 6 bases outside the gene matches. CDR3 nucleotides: TGTGCCATCAGTGACCCGGGACAGAAGGGCTACACCTTC. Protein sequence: CAISDPGQKGYTF.